This T cell receptor beta chain was sequenced in a study of cytomegalovirus exposure and HLA in healthy donors. Study-level points and caveats: Accurate predictions that matched the HLA-A and HLA-B alleles of most subjects were reportedly made from TCR beta sequences. Association with HLA alleles at 0.05 false discovery rate was found for around 17,000 TCR beta sequences in a later analysis. Generally TCR sequences proved uncommon, though certain public TCRs appeared in numerous donors.

A note on this clone: Its antigen is unidentified.

Healthy donors of bone marrow made up the group. Germline loops: CDR1 SGHRS, CDR2 YFSETQ. The CDR3 consists of 15 residues. Deletions cut 2 bases from V and 0 bases from J, with 10 bases between. The PCR made use of 60 Vbeta and 13 Jbeta primers. The table came from immunoSEQ multiplex PCR; TCRdb's copy has only in-frame clones and leaves some out. The sample holds 100,000 to 150,000 clones. J is TRBJ2-3 and V is TRBV5-1; D might be TRBD1 (5 bases). The clonotype was recovered from a man between 40 and 49 years old in good health and CMV-seronegative. Sequenced: PBMCs. This CDR3 is CASSLAGSSTDTQYF. Written as DNA, the CDR3 is TGCGCCAGCAGCTTAGCAGGGTCTAGCACAGATACGCAGTATTTT.